The entry below describes one T cell receptor (beta chain). What it binds is not known. The sample originates from a study of blood T cells in healthy people across ages. V was clipped by 5 bases and J by 3 bases, with 26 bases between them. Germline CDR1 and CDR2: SEHNR and FQNEAQ (reference sequence). This CDR3 comprises 19 residues. Primed by a sample-barcoded 5' primer and a J-beta primer mix, a second PCR proceeded for 7 to 11 cycles. TCRdb analysed the 5' RACE reads with MiXCR anew, one entry per CDR3 protein. This table holds about 650,000 distinct CDR3 sequences, approximately 30% found once. Study results and caveats: Naive CD4+ cells and diversity were both higher in long-lived donors than in aged donors. Any conclusive comparison of naive versus antigen-experienced cells was prevented by using unsorted PBMCs.

With each sample, at least 5 micrograms of total RNA were extracted. The source of this sequence is a woman aged 80 or over in good health. Sequencing used blood. J is TRBJ2-4 and V is TRBV7-9; D is tentatively TRBD1 or TRBD2 (8 bases each). The CDR3 DNA is TGTGCCAGCAGCGCGGGGGGTAGCGGGGACACAGGGGGCAAAAACATTCAGTACTTC. Translation: CASSAGGSGDTGGKNIQYF.